This T cell receptor beta chain appears in the sequencing data of a study of CD8 T cells in ankylosing spondylitis. A few counts support this clonotype. Its target is unknown. TCRdb re-derived calls from the 5' RACE reads in MiXCR, one entry per CDR3 protein. The top ten hold 0.9% to 1.2% of the sample, which has approximately 340,000 distinct CDR3 sequences, about 14% seen once. This CDR3 is 12 amino acids long. V was shortened by 5 bases and J by 6 bases, with 8 bases between the two germline ends. Whole-study results and caveats: Disease-associated clonotypes exhibited CD8+ identity and were relatively infrequent in peripheral blood.

The clonotype comes from a male donor with ankylosing spondylitis or in good health (not recorded which). This chain joins TRBV12-3 or TRBV12-4 and TRBJ1-5, with D unclear. Material: blood, either unsorted or a sorted T cell fraction (not recorded which). The CDR3 loop reads CASSPPLQPQHF. CDR3 nucleotides: TGTGCCAGCAGTCCTCCGCTTCAGCCCCAGCATTTT.